The 16 T cell receptor beta chains listed next were all sequenced from one sample in a study of CD8+CD57+ T cells in acquired aplastic anemia. It was genomic DNA that served as the template for profiling TCR beta VDJ and CDR3. TCRdb reanalysed the reads using MiXCR and keeps one entry per CDR3 protein. The sample comprises approximately 200,000 distinct CDR3 sequences, 60% to 65% of which are singletons, and approximately 32% rests with the top ten. The specimen was sorted CD4+, CD8+, or CD8+CD57+ T cells (not recorded which) from PBMCs. The receptors originated from a human donor in good health.

This clonotype was picked up a small number of times. This chain joins TRBV7-9 and TRBJ1-4; TRBD1 matches 12 bases. The V segment lost 6 bases and the J segment 5 bases; nucleotides outside the gene matches: 10. This CDR3 contains 17 residues. Germline CDR1 reads SEHNR; CDR2 reads FQNEAQ (reference sequence). The CDR3 is CASSLRGTGGQNEKLFF. In DNA, the CDR3 is TGTGCCAGCAGTTTAAGGGGGACAGGGGGCCAAAATGAAAAACTGTTTTTT.

The chain combines TRBV7-9 with TRBJ2-7; weak D call: TRBD2 (6 bases). Germline V gene sequence: CDR1 SEHNR, CDR2 FQNEAQ (reference sequence). The CDR3 covers 17 residues. V was trimmed by 1 base and J by 4 bases, leaving 20 bases between them. CDR3 amino acids: CASSLEARDWGRYEQYF. CDR3 sequence (DNA): TGTGCCAGCAGCTTAGAAGCTAGGGACTGGGGGAGGTACGAGCAGTACTTC.

This clonotype was counted ten times or more. This rearrangement joins TRBV9 to TRBJ2-1; weak D call: TRBD2 (6 bases). The CDR3 consists of 15 residues. V dropped 3 bases and J dropped 4 bases, with 14 bases sitting between them. Germline V CDR1 and CDR2: SGDLS, YYNGEE. The DNA of the CDR3 is TGTGCCAGCAGCGCTAACCCGGGAGAATACAATGAGCAGTTCTTC. Its protein is CASSANPGEYNEQFF.

With regard to this clonotype: This likely comes from a read error, as the CDR3 has no conserved phenylalanine or tryptophan at its end. It is unclear where the CDR3 begins or ends on the DNA, so no DNA is shown, and the CDR3 is as TCRdb lists it. The chain is built from TRBV12-3 or TRBV12-4 and TRBJ2-1. With termini counted, the CDR3 has 14 amino acids. The CDR3 sequence: CARRPLLAPTMSSC.

This clonotype was observed a handful of times. The chain employs TRBV10-3 and TRBJ2-7; D gene uncertain. Germline V lookup: CDR1 ENHRY, CDR2 SYGVKD. V gave up 6 bases and J gave up 3 bases, with 6 bases separating them. This CDR3 comprises 11 residues. The CDR3 here is CAIREHYEQYF. The CDR3 DNA sequence: TGTGCCATCAGGGAACACTACGAGCAGTACTTC.

V is TRBV2 and J is TRBJ1-1, with unresolved D. V was pared by 5 bases and J by 11 bases, with 15 bases between. This CDR3 spans 12 amino acids. Per germline, CDR1 SNHLY and CDR2 FYNNEI. CDR3 bases: TGTGCCAGCAGTCTTTCTCCCGGGTGGGCTTTCTTT. Amino acid sequence: CASSLSPGWAFF.

The rearrangement uses TRBV10-3 and TRBJ2-3; possibly TRBD1 or TRBD2 for D (7 bases each). The V end lost 2 bases, the J end lost 8 bases, and 17 bases lay between the germline ends. Germline values: CDR1 ENHRY, CDR2 SYGVKD. CDR3 length: 15 amino acids. As DNA, the CDR3 is TGTGCCATCAGTGAGCCCAGGGGGGGTAGGGGTACGCAGTATTTT. Protein product: CAISEPRGGRGTQYF.

Points on this clonotype: Here the CDR3 omits its conserved ending phenylalanine or tryptophan, so a read error is the likely source. V gene TRBV20-1 combines with J gene TRBJ2-3; D may be TRBD2 (6 bases). This CDR3 has 16 amino acids. V dropped 5 bases and J dropped 0 bases, with 18 bases sitting between them. Germline values: CDR1 DFQATT, CDR2 SNEGSKA (reference sequence). The DNA of the CDR3 is TGCAGTGCTTTGGGTGCGGGCGGGGATAGCACAGATACGCAGTATCTT. As protein: CSALGAGGDSTDTQYL.

This clonotype was counted a single time. This sequence joins TRBV7-9 and TRBJ1-1; 7 nucleotides line up with TRBD1. Trimming at V came to 5 bases and at J to 1 base, leaving 7 bases not matched to a gene. This CDR3 region has 15 residues. The germline CDR1 and CDR2 sequences are SEHNR and FQNEAQ (reference sequence). Here the CDR3 DNA reads TGTGCCAGCAGCCTGGGACAGCTGGGGAACACTGAAGCTTTCTTT. This codes for CASSLGQLGNTEAFF.

V and J are TRBV7-2 and TRBJ2-1; D might be TRBD1 (6 bases). CDR3 length equals 13 residues. Trimming stripped 8 bases from V and 6 bases from J, with 14 bases between. Per the germline V gene, CDR1 is SGHTA and CDR2 is FQGNSA. The CDR3 loop reads CASQQGPPNEQFF. The CDR3 DNA reads as TGTGCCAGCCAGCAGGGGCCTCCCAATGAGCAGTTCTTC.

The J gene is TRBJ1-6, the V gene TRBV19; D unclear. V lost 7 bases and J lost 4, with 8 bases in between. Germline CDR1 reads LNHDA; CDR2 reads SQIVND (reference sequence). CDR3 length: 13 residues. CDR3 protein: CASMQPYNSPLHF. CDR3 sequence (DNA): TGTGCCAGTATGCAGCCTTATAATTCACCCCTCCACTTT.

The chain employs TRBV20-1 and TRBJ2-7, with TRBD1 matching 7 bases. With 5 bases clipped from V and 2 bases from J, the junction kept 3 bases outside the gene matches. CDR1 is DFQATT, CDR2 SNEGSKA, per germline (reference sequence). This CDR3 is built from 12 residues. The CDR3 spells CSARDSPYEQYF. In DNA form, the CDR3 reads TGCAGTGCTCGGGACAGCCCCTACGAGCAGTACTTC.

This clonotype was seen at least ten times. The chain links TRBV12-3 or TRBV12-4 to TRBJ2-7; possibly TRBD2 for D (6 bases). Trimming left V 3 bases short and J 2 bases short, with 11 bases between. The CDR3 spans 14 residues. Written as DNA, the CDR3 is TGTGCCAGCAGTTTGGCCGGGAGCGCCTACGAGCAGTACTTC. It codes for CASSLAGSAYEQYF.

The sample holds a few counts of this clonotype. This rearrangement joins TRBV7-9 to TRBJ2-7, with a weak D call TRBD1 (5 bases). Trimming removed 6 bases at V and 1 base at J, with 13 bases between. The germline V gene encodes CDR1 SEHNR and CDR2 FQNEAQ (reference sequence). CDR3 length: 14 amino acids. The CDR3 sequence is CASSPDSRSYEQYF. The CDR3 nucleotides read TGTGCCAGCAGTCCTGACAGTCGATCCTACGAGCAGTACTTC.

This chain joins TRBV20-1 and TRBJ2-3; D is ambiguous. Germline V gives CDR1 DFQATT, CDR2 SNEGSKA (reference sequence). The CDR3 contains 10 residues. Trimming shortened V by 6 bases and J by 14 bases, and 15 bases separated the two germline ends. The CDR3 reads CSARPAKGYF. CDR3 DNA sequence: TGCAGTGCCCGCCCGGCCAAGGGGTATTTT.

This clonotype was counted ten times or more. The chain carries TRBV12-3 or TRBV12-4 and TRBJ1-1; D perhaps matches TRBD1 (5 bases). The V gene lost 8 bases and the J gene lost 1 base, with 14 bases spanning the gap. This CDR3 is 14 amino acids long. CDR3 coding DNA: TGTGCCAGCGTGTTACCCAGGGCGAACACTGAAGCTTTCTTT. It yields the protein CASVLPRANTEAFF.